This record concerns one TCR beta chain sequence. Original data processing: Reference gene primer amplification in the assay estimated nucleated cell counts. Data came from immunoSEQ multiplex PCR; TCRdb stores just in-frame clones and leaves some out. V and J calls and clone size are as listed in that table; D and trimming were resolved from the DNA. Here the sample spans roughly 400,000 clones, 80% to 90% being singletons. CDR1 is SGHVS and CDR2 is FQNEAQ in the germline V gene. This CDR3 has 15 amino acids. J lost 4 bases, V lost 5 bases, and 7 bases had no gene match. The data belong to a study of blood T cell repertoires in COVID-19. In the study overall: There were acute and convalescent COVID-19 samples, and they came from the United States, Italy and Spain. In each case, the material was cDNA or gDNA derived from T cells, B-cell-depleted T cells, or PBMCs.

This sequence originates from a man aged 25-40 years who had recovered from COVID-19. The material sequenced was PBMCs or T cells enriched from blood (not recorded which). The chain employs TRBV7-8 and TRBJ2-2, with 7 bases aligning to TRBD2. The CDR3 DNA reads as TGTGCCAGCAGCGCGCCTAGCGGCCTCACCGGGGAGCTGTTTTTT. Translation: CASSAPSGLTGELFF. Drawing the rest from reference TRBV7-8 and TRBJ2-2, the complete variable domain is GAGVSQSPRYKVAKRGQDVALRCDPISGHVSLFWYQQALGQGPEFLTYFQNEAQLDKSGLPSDRFFAERPEGSVSTLKIQRTQQEDSAVYLCASSAPSGLTGELFFGEGSRLTVL.